These T cell receptor beta chains were read from a single sample in a study of shared clonotypes between healthy human individuals. Profiling relied on immunoSEQ multiplex PCR, and the TCRdb table lists in-frame clones only, not all of them. The sample yields 2 million to 3 million clones, around nine tenths seen once. The sample taken for sequencing was naive CD4+ T cells sorted from blood. The origin of the receptors is a man aged 18-30 years in good health. Each CDR3 is given with its conserved first and last residue. The order of the fields is V gene, CDR3 protein.

V: TRBV2; CDR3: CASEQGGNNEQFF
V: TRBV5-1; CDR3: CASSFDGYNQPQHF
V: TRBV6-5; CDR3: CASSRGATQYF
V: TRBV5-1; CDR3: CASSPGGAGANVLTF
V: TRBV4-1; CDR3: CASSQDWGRDGYTF
V: TRBV7-8; CDR3: CASSWQGAATNEKLFF
V: TRBV5-1; CDR3: CASKGQLNTGELFF
V: TRBV5-4; CDR3: CASSLLDRDHSPLHF
V: TRBV19; CDR3: CASRGQTNQPQHF
V: TRBV6-5; CDR3: CASSPPLGAAYEQYF
V: TRBV6-1; CDR3: CASSEALLGDTQYF
V: TRBV23-1; CDR3: CASSHAYEQYF
V: TRBV5-5; CDR3: CASREPGQAYEQYF
V: TRBV11-2; CDR3: CASSRGNTEAFF
V: TRBV5-4; CDR3: CASSSDLGETQYF
V: TRBV6-1; CDR3: CASKMTDNTEAFF
V: TRBV7-3; CDR3: CASSPTGDSGGYNEQFF
V: TRBV6-5; CDR3: CASSYSPFSSGNTIYF
V: TRBV14; CDR3: CASSLKGLNTEAFF
V: TRBV28; CDR3: CASTNANYGYTF
V: TRBV20-1; CDR3: CSARDPPQQYF
V: TRBV2; CDR3: CASSPRGYSNQPQHF
V: TRBV30; CDR3: CAWRKDSNQPQHF
V: TRBV7-2; CDR3: CASSLRTSGVNTGELFF
V: TRBV6-6; CDR3: CASSPTSGSYEQYF
V: TRBV28; CDR3: CASASYEQYF
V: TRBV4-2; CDR3: CASSQEGTTGSEQFF
V: TRBV4-1; CDR3: CASSRDNEQFF
V: TRBV28; CDR3: CASSLGGIGDEKLFF
V: TRBV18; CDR3: CASSPTGGANVLTF